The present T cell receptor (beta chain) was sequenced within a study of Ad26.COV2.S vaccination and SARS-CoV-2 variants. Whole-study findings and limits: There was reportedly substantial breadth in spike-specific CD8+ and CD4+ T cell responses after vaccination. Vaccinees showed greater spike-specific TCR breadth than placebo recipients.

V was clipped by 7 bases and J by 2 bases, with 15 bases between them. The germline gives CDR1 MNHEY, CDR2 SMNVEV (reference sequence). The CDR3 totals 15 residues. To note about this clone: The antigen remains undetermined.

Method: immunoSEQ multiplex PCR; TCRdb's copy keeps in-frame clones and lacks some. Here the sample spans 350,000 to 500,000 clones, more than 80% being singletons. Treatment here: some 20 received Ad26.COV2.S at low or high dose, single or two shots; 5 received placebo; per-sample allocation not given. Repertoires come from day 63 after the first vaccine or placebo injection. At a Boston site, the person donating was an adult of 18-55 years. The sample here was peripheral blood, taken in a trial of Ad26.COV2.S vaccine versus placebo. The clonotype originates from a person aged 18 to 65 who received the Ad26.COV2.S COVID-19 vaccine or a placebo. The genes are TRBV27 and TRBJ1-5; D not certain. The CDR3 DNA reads TGTGCCAGCATGGCTTTAGGGATTGGCAATCAGCCCCAGCATTTT. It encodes CASMALGIGNQPQHF.